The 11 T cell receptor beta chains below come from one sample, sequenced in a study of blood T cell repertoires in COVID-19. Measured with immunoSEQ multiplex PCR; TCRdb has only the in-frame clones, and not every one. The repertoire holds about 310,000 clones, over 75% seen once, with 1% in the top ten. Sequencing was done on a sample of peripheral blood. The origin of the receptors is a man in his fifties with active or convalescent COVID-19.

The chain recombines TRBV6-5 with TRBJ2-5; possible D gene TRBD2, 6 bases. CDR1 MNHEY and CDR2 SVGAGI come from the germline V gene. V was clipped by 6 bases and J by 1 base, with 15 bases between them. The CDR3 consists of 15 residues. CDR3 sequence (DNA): TGTGCCAGCAGCAAAAACCGGGACTCCCAAGAGACCCAGTACTTC. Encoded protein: CASSKNRDSQETQYF.

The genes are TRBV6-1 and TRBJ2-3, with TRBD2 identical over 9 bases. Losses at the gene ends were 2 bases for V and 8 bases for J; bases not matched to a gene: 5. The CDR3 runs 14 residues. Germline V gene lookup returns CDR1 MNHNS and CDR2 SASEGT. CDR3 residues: CASSELSSGVTQYF. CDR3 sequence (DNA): TGTGCCAGCAGTGAATTATCTAGCGGGGTTACGCAGTATTTT.

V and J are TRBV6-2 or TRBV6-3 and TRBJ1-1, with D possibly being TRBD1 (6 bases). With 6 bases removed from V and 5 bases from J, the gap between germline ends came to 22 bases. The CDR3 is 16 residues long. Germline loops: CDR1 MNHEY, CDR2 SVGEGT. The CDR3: CASSPEGVPEGTEAFF. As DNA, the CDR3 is TGTGCCAGCAGCCCCGAGGGGGTCCCCGAGGGGACTGAAGCTTTCTTT.

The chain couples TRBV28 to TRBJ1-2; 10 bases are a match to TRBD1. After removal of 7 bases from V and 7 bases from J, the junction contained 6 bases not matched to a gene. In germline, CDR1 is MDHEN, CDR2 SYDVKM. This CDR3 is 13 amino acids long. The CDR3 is CASIRTGGSGYTF. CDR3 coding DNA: TGTGCCAGCATTCGGACAGGGGGTTCTGGCTACACCTTC.

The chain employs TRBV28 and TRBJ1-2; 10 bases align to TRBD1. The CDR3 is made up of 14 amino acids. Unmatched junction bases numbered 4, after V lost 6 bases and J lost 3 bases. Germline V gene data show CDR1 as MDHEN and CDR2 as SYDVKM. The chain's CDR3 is CASSPDRGHYGYTF. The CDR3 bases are TGTGCCAGCAGCCCCGACAGGGGGCACTATGGCTACACCTTC.

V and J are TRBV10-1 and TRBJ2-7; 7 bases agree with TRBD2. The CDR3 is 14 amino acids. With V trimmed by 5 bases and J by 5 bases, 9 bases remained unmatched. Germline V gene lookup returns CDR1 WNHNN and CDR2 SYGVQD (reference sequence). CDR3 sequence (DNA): TGCGCCAGCAGTTCCGGATCGGGAGGCCACGAGCAGTACTTC. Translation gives CASSSGSGGHEQYF.

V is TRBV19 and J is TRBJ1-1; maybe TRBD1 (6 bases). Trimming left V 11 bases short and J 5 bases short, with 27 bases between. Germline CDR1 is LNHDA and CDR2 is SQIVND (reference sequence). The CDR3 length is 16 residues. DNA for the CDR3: TGTGCCGCAACCACCGGCGGACAGTCATCCGTTACTGAAGCTTTCTTT. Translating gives CAATTGGQSSVTEAFF.

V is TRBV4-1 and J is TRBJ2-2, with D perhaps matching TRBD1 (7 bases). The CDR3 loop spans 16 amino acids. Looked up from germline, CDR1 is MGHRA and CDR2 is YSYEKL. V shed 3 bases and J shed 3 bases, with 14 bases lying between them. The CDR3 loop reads CASSQADREDTGELFF. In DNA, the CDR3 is TGCGCCAGCAGCCAGGCCGACAGGGAGGACACCGGGGAGCTGTTTTTT.

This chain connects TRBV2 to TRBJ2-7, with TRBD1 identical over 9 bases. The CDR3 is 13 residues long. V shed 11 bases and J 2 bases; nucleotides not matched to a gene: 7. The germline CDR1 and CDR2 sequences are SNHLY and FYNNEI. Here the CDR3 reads CAGRQGEPYEQYF. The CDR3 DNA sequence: TGTGCCGGAAGACAGGGGGAACCCTACGAGCAGTACTTC.

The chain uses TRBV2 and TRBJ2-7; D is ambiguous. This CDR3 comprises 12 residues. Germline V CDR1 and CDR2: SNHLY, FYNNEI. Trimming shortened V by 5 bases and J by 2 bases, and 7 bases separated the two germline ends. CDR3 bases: TGTGCCAGCAGTACAGCACCCTACGAGCAGTACTTC. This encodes CASSTAPYEQYF.

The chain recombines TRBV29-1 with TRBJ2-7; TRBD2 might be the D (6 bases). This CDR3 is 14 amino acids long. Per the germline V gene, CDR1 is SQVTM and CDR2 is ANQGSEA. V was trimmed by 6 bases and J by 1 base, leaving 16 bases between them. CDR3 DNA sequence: TGCAGCGTCTCCTACACGGAGGGGTCCTACGAGCAGTACTTC. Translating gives CSVSYTEGSYEQYF.